Each of the 17 T cell receptor beta chains below was sequenced from the same sample in a study of T cells in Graves' hyperthyroidism and ophthalmopathy. TCR beta CDR3 regions were amplified from RNA transcripts. The study used the HTBI primer set for a first-round RT-PCR of the TCR CDR3. TCRdb re-derived calls from the multiplex PCR reads in MiXCR, one entry per CDR3 protein. Counted here are some 620,000 distinct CDR3 sequences, under 20% occurring once; the ten biggest clones make up 3% to 4%. Specimen: blood. The receptors come from a woman in her 30s with Graves' hyperthyroidism.

This clonotype has at least ten counts. The chain is built from TRBV20-1 and TRBJ1-5; possible D gene TRBD1, 5 bases. Trimming removed 1 base at V and 3 bases at J, with 7 bases between. The CDR3 totals 13 residues. The V gene's germline CDR1 is DFQATT and CDR2 SNEGSKA (reference sequence). This CDR3 is CSARGGNNQPQHF. The CDR3 DNA sequence: TGCAGTGCTAGAGGGGGCAACAATCAGCCCCAGCATTTT.

The chain carries TRBV6-2 or TRBV6-3 and TRBJ1-1; 7 positions match TRBD1. Trimming took 6 bases from V and 1 from J; bases not matched to a gene: 5. Looked up from germline, CDR1 is MNHEY and CDR2 is SVGEGT. The CDR3 consists of 14 residues. The CDR3 coding sequence is TGTGCCAGCAGGACGGGACAGCAGAACACTGAAGCTTTCTTT. It translates to CASRTGQQNTEAFF.

The chain recombines TRBV24-1 with TRBJ2-2; D ambiguous. The CDR3 is made up of 16 amino acids. Germline-derived CDR1 and CDR2 are KGHDR and SFDVKD. Trimming removed 0 bases at V and 3 bases at J, with 10 bases between. CDR3 in DNA: TGTGCCACCAGTGATTTGCAAGGGTTGTACACCGGGGAGCTGTTTTTT. It codes for CATSDLQGLYTGELFF.

There are a few counts of this clonotype. V is TRBV20-1 and J is TRBJ1-5; TRBD1 is a possible D gene (5 bases). The V gene's germline CDR1 is DFQATT and CDR2 SNEGSKA (reference sequence). V gave up 6 bases and J gave up 7 bases, with 16 bases separating them. The CDR3 is made up of 13 amino acids. In nucleotides, the CDR3 is TGCAGTGCGACTGGGGCCGGAACACAGCCCCAGCATTTT. As protein: CSATGAGTQPQHF.

This clonotype has at least ten counts. The rearrangement joins TRBV30 to TRBJ1-1; D remains unclear. There are 11 residues in the CDR3. V lost 6 bases to trimming and J lost 6 bases, with 11 bases between them. In germline, CDR1 is GTSNPN, CDR2 SVGIG (reference sequence). The CDR3 loop is CACSTEAEAFF. The CDR3 nucleotides read TGTGCCTGTTCTACTGAGGCTGAAGCTTTCTTT. Variable domain in full (rest from reference TRBV30 and TRBJ1-1): SQTIHQWPATLVQPVGSPLSLECTVEGTSNPNLYWYRQAAGRGLQLLFYSVGIGQISSEVPQNLSASRPQDRQFILSSKKLLLSDSGFYLCACSTEAEAFFGQGTRLTVV.

The sample holds many counts of this clonotype. The chain carries TRBV6-1 and TRBJ1-2, with 9 bases fitting TRBD1. V was clipped by 2 bases and J by 6 bases; unmatched bases: 19. There are 19 residues in the CDR3. The germline gives CDR1 MNHNS, CDR2 SASEGT. The CDR3 region is CASSEYVVRATGTGNGYTF. The CDR3 DNA reads as TGTGCCAGCAGTGAATACGTCGTTCGGGCGACCGGGACAGGGAATGGCTACACCTTC.

The chain uses TRBV5-1 and TRBJ2-1; 7 nucleotides line up with TRBD1. Germline values: CDR1 SGHRS, CDR2 YFSETQ. The CDR3 is 15 amino acids. J lost 3 bases, V lost 4 bases, and 7 bases had no gene match. As DNA, the CDR3 is TGCGCCAGCAGCCCCGATACAGGGGACTACAATGAGCAGTTCTTC. This encodes CASSPDTGDYNEQFF.

This clonotype has a count of ten or more. This rearrangement joins TRBV11-3 to TRBJ2-1, with 7 positions matching TRBD2. In germline, CDR1 is SGHNT, CDR2 YENEEA. The CDR3 has 14 amino acids. J lost 7 bases, V lost 7 bases, and 10 bases had no gene match. The CDR3 region is CASNRPGRRNEQFF. The CDR3 DNA reads as TGTGCCAGCAACCGGCCCGGGAGGAGGAATGAGCAGTTCTTC.

J is TRBJ2-7 and V is TRBV7-2, with 7 bases that match TRBD2. Trimming took 6 bases from V and 2 from J; bases not matched to a gene: 10. There are 15 residues in the CDR3. Germline CDR1 and CDR2: SGHTA and FQGNSA. This chain's CDR3 is CASRARVGGTYEQYF. CDR3 sequence (DNA): TGTGCCAGCAGGGCCCGGGTGGGGGGGACCTACGAGCAGTACTTC.

This clonotype was found many times. The genes are TRBV7-2 and TRBJ2-7; no reliable D call. The germline gives CDR1 SGHTA, CDR2 FQGNSA. This CDR3 contains 15 residues. The V and J ends lost 4 bases and 4 bases respectively, with 17 bases between them. The CDR3 DNA reads TGTGCCAGCAGCTCGTACGGGCCAGCTGGGTACGAGCAGTACTTC. Residues: CASSSYGPAGYEQYF.

This clonotype was seen more than once but under ten times. This rearrangement joins TRBV2 to TRBJ2-7, with D perhaps assigned TRBD1 or TRBD2 (5 bases each). CDR3 size: 13 residues. Trimming removed 7 bases at V and 6 bases at J, with 16 bases between. Germline V gene lookup returns CDR1 SNHLY and CDR2 FYNNEI. This CDR3 reads CASISEQAGEQYF. The DNA for the CDR3 is TGTGCCAGCATTTCGGAACAGGCGGGCGAGCAGTACTTC.

V gene TRBV5-1 combines with J gene TRBJ1-4; D perhaps matches TRBD1 (5 bases). V lost 1 base and J lost 5, with 9 bases in between. The CDR3 sequence is 14 residues long. Germline V gene sequence: CDR1 SGHRS, CDR2 YFSETQ. CDR3: CASSLTRGNEKLFF. The CDR3 bases are TGCGCCAGCAGCTTGACAAGGGGCAATGAAAAACTGTTTTTT.

The chain couples TRBV19 to TRBJ1-5, with no clear D. Per germline, CDR1 LNHDA and CDR2 SQIVND (reference sequence). Trimming pared 7 bases from V and 2 bases from J, leaving 6 bases between. CDR3 length equals 12 residues. Written as DNA, the CDR3 is TGTGCCAGTATGGCAGGCAATCAGCCCCAGCATTTT. It codes for CASMAGNQPQHF.

This clonotype was counted many times. This chain uses TRBV6-2 or TRBV6-3 with TRBJ1-1; D gene unclear. With 0 bases removed from V and 0 bases from J, the gap between germline ends came to 5 bases. The CDR3 covers 14 residues. Germline values: CDR1 MNHEY, CDR2 SVGEGT. The CDR3 protein is CASSYSGMNTEAFF. The CDR3 nucleotides are TGTGCCAGCAGTTACTCGGGTATGAACACTGAAGCTTTCTTT.

A few counts support this clonotype. V is TRBV27 and J is TRBJ2-1; 14 positions match TRBD2. The CDR3 length is 15 residues. V was clipped by 4 bases and J by 10 bases; unmatched bases: 6. The germline V gene has CDR1 MNHEY and CDR2 SMNVEV (reference sequence). DNA for the CDR3: TGTGCCAGCAGTTATCGACTAGCGGGAGGGCGAGAGCAGTTCTTC. This codes for CASSYRLAGGREQFF.

This clonotype occurred many times. The chain joins TRBV18 to TRBJ2-1; no reliable D call. Looked up from germline, CDR1 is KGHSH and CDR2 is LQKENI. This CDR3 comprises 11 residues. V was clipped by 3 bases and J by 7 bases, with 4 bases between them. The DNA for the CDR3 is TGTGCCAGCTCACCTTCTAATGAGCAGTTCTTC. Translation: CASSPSNEQFF. Full variable domain (outside the CDR3, taken from reference TRBV18 and TRBJ2-1): NAGVMQNPRHLVRRRGQEARLRCSPMKGHSHVYWYRQLPEEGLKFMVYLQKENIIDESGMPKERFSAEFPKEGPSILRIQQVVRGDSAAYFCASSPSNEQFFGPGTRLTVL.

This clonotype occurred a few times. V usage is TRBV28 and J usage is TRBJ2-3; the match to TRBD2 covers 12 bases. Germline loops: CDR1 MDHEN, CDR2 SYDVKM. CDR3 length: 20 residues. The V and J ends lost 5 bases and 3 bases, in that order; junction bases with no gene match: 18. CDR3 loop: CASSIPSQGSGTSGTDTQYF. The CDR3 nucleotides read TGTGCCAGCAGTATCCCCTCACAGGGATCCGGGACTAGCGGGACAGATACGCAGTATTTT. Variable domain in full (rest from reference TRBV28 and TRBJ2-3): DVKVTQSSRYLVKRTGEKVFLECVQDMDHENMFWYRQDPGLGLRLIYFSYDVKMKEKGDIPEGYSVSREKKERFSLILESASTNQTSMYLCASSIPSQGSGTSGTDTQYFGPGTRLTVL.